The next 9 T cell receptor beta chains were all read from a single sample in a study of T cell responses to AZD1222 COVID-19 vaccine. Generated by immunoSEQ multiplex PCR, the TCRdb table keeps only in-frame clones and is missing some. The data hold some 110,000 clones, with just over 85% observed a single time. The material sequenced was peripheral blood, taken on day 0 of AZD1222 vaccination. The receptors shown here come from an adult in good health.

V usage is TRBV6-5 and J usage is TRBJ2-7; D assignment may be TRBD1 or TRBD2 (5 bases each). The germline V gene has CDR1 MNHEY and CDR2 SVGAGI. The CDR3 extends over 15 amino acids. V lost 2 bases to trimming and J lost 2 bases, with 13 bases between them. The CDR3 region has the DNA TGTGCCAGCAGTTACGAAAAGGGACCCACCTACGAGCAGTACTTC. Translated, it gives CASSYEKGPTYEQYF.

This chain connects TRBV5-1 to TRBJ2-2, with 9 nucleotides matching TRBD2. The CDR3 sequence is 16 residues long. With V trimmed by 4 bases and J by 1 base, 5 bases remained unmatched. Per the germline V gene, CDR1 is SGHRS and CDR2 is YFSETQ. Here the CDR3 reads CASSLILAGNTGELFF. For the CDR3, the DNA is TGCGCCAGCAGCCTAATACTAGCGGGGAACACCGGGGAGCTGTTTTTT.

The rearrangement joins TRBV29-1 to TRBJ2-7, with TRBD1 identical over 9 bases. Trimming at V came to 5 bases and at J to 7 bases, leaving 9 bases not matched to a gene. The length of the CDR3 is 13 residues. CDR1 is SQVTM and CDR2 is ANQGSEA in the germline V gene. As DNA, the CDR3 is TGCAGCGTTCGGGGACAGGGCTTGGGAGAGCAGTACTTC. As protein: CSVRGQGLGEQYF.

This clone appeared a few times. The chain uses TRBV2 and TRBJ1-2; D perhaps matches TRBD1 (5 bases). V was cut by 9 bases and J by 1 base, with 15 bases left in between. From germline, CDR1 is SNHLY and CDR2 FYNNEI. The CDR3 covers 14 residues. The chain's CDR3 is CARAGLGLNYGYTF. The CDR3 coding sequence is TGTGCCAGAGCTGGACTGGGACTTAACTATGGCTACACCTTC.

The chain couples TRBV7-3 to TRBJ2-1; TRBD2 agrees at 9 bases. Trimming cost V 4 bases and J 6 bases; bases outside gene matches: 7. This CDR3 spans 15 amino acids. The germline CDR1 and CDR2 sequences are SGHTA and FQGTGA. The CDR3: CASSSSGAQRNEQFF. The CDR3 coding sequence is TGTGCCAGCAGCTCTAGCGGGGCCCAGCGCAATGAGCAGTTCTTC.

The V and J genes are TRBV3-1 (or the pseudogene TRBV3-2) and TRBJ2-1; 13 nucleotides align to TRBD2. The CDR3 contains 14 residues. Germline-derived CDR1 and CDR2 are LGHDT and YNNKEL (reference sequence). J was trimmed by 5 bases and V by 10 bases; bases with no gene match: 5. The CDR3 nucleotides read TGTGCCACCCGACTAGCGGGGGGAGACAATGAGCAGTTCTTC. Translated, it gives CATRLAGGDNEQFF.

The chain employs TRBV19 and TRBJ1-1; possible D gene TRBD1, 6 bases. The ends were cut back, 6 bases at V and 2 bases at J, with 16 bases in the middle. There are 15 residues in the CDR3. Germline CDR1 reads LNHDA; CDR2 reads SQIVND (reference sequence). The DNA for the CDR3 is TGTGCCAGTAGACGAGGGGACAAATTCAACACTGAAGCTTTCTTT. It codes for CASRRGDKFNTEAFF.

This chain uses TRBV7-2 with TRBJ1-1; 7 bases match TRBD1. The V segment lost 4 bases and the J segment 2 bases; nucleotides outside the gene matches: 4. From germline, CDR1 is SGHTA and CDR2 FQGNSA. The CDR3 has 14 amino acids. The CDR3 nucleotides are TGTGCCAGCAGCTCAGGACAGGTTAACACTGAAGCTTTCTTT. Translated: CASSSGQVNTEAFF.

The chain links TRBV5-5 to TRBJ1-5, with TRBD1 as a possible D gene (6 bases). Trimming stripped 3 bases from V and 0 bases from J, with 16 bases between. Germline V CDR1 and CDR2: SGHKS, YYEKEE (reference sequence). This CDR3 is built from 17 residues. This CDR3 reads CASSSRDTVYSNQPQHF. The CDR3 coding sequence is TGTGCCAGCAGCTCCCGGGACACCGTATATAGCAATCAGCCCCAGCATTTT.